The 24 T cell receptor beta chains presented below share a single source sample, sequenced in a study of blood T cell repertoires in COVID-19. Assay used: immunoSEQ multiplex PCR; TCRdb lists only in-frame clones, some missing. Seen here are about 170,000 clones, around 86% observed once, and the top ten hold 7%. The sample taken for sequencing was peripheral blood. The receptors were sampled from a woman of 80 years or more in a cohort sampled during active or convalescent COVID-19.

J is TRBJ1-2 and V is TRBV28; possible D gene TRBD1, 6 bases. Between the trimmed V and J ends, which lost 5 bases and 4 bases, there was a span of 11 bases. From germline, CDR1 is MDHEN and CDR2 SYDVKM. The CDR3 loop spans 13 amino acids. CDR3 loop: CASSRTAAYGYTF. The CDR3 DNA reads as TGTGCCAGCAGTCGGACAGCAGCCTATGGCTACACCTTC.

The chain uses TRBV7-6 and TRBJ2-3, with TRBD2 identical over 8 bases. Germline V gene data show CDR1 as SGHVS and CDR2 as FNYEAQ. The length of the CDR3 is 17 residues. V shed 2 bases, J shed 4 bases, and the junction held 11 bases outside the gene matches. The chain's CDR3 is CASSLMLQREYPDTQYF. CDR3 nucleotide sequence: TGTGCCAGCAGCTTAATGCTCCAGCGGGAGTACCCAGATACGCAGTATTTT.

This chain joins TRBV10-2 and TRBJ2-3; TRBD2 matches at 9 bases. The germline gives CDR1 WSHSY, CDR2 SAAADI. This CDR3 comprises 17 residues. After removal of 2 bases from V and 2 bases from J, the junction contained 8 bases not matched to a gene. The CDR3 DNA is TGCGCCAGCAGTGAGCGGGTCAGCGGGGGGTTCACAGATACGCAGTATTTT. Its protein product is CASSERVSGGFTDTQYF.

The J gene is TRBJ2-7, the V gene TRBV14; tentative D call: TRBD1 (5 bases). V was shortened by 1 base and J by 6 bases, with 13 bases between the two germline ends. Germline V lookup: CDR1 SGHDN, CDR2 FVKESK. This CDR3 has 14 amino acids. CDR3 sequence (DNA): TGTGCCAGCAGCCAAGCAGGGCGTTTTAGCGAGCAGTACTTC. Protein sequence: CASSQAGRFSEQYF.

This rearrangement joins TRBV27 to TRBJ2-1; no definite D call. Germline assignment: CDR1 MNHEY and CDR2 SMNVEV (reference sequence). Trimming cost V 6 bases and J 3 bases, with 9 bases left between them. The CDR3 is 13 residues long. CDR3 DNA sequence: TGTGCCAGCAGGGTGACTGTCTACAATGAGCAGTTCTTC. Translated, it gives CASRVTVYNEQFF.

The chain is built from TRBV3-1 (or the pseudogene TRBV3-2) and TRBJ2-3; the match to TRBD2 covers 9 bases. V shed 3 bases, J shed 1 base, and the junction held 17 bases outside the gene matches. The germline gives CDR1 LGHDT, CDR2 YNNKEL (reference sequence). CDR3 length equals 20 residues. The CDR3: CASSHVRGVAGVSGTDTQYF. The CDR3 DNA follows: TGTGCCAGCAGCCACGTAAGGGGGGTAGCGGGAGTCTCTGGCACAGATACGCAGTATTTT.

The chain recombines TRBV6-2 or TRBV6-3 with TRBJ1-3, with TRBD1 matching 7 bases. Losses at the gene ends were 5 bases for V and 0 bases for J; bases not matched to a gene: 4. CDR3 length: 15 residues. Germline CDR1 is MNHEY and CDR2 is SVGEGT. The CDR3 region is CASSRTGASGNTIYF. DNA of the CDR3: TGTGCCAGCAGTCGAACAGGGGCCTCTGGAAACACCATATATTTT.

The chain couples TRBV10-2 to TRBJ1-2; TRBD1 might be the D (6 bases). Germline CDR1 reads WSHSY; CDR2 reads SAAADI. Trimming removed 7 bases from V and 4 bases from J, with 13 bases in between. The CDR3 loop spans 13 amino acids. The CDR3 DNA is TGCGCCAGCACCACGCGAGGGGGCTATGGCTACACCTTC. Translating it yields CASTTRGGYGYTF.

The chain joins TRBV27 to TRBJ2-7; the match to TRBD1 covers 8 bases. This CDR3 is 16 amino acids long. V lost 7 bases, J lost 2 bases, and 13 bases stayed unmatched. Germline V gene data show CDR1 as MNHEY and CDR2 as SMNVEV (reference sequence). This CDR3 is CASTMPRDRRPYEQYV. The CDR3 DNA sequence: TGTGCCAGCACAATGCCCAGGGACAGGAGACCCTACGAGCAGTACGTC.

The CDR3, as DNA: TGTGCCAGCAGTGACCGCGGCGGCCGACATCAGCCCCAGCATTTT. Translated: CASSDRGGRHQPQHF. The V gene is TRBV6-1, the J gene TRBJ1-5; the D is unclear. Trimming shortened V by 3 bases and J by 5 bases, and 14 bases separated the two germline ends. Germline-derived CDR1 and CDR2 are MNHNS and SASEGT. There are 15 residues in the CDR3.

The chain employs TRBV9 and TRBJ2-5, with 10 bases fitting TRBD2. Germline V gene sequence: CDR1 SGDLS, CDR2 YYNGEE. The CDR3 has 17 amino acids. With 2 bases clipped from V and 2 bases from J, the junction kept 9 bases outside the gene matches. The CDR3 DNA reads as TGTGCCAGCAGCGTGACAGCGGGGGGGCCGGGTCAAGAGACCCAGTACTTC. This sequence encodes CASSVTAGGPGQETQYF. Together with reference TRBV9 and TRBJ2-5, the CDR3 gives the full variable domain: DSGVTQTPKHLITATGQRVTLRCSPRSGDLSVYWYQQSLDQGLQFLIQYYNGEERAKGNILERFSAQQFPDLHSELNLSSLELGDSALYFCASSVTAGGPGQETQYFGPGTRLLVL.

The CDR3 reads CASSQSGQETQYF. The CDR3 DNA reads TGTGCCAGCAGCCAAAGCGGCCAAGAGACCCAGTACTTC. The rearrangement links TRBV3-1 (or the pseudogene TRBV3-2) to TRBJ2-5, with a tentative D call TRBD2 (5 bases). The V end lost 2 bases, the J end lost 1 base, and 5 bases lay between the germline ends. Germline-derived CDR1 and CDR2 are LGHDT and YNNKEL (reference sequence). This CDR3 comprises 13 residues.

V and J are TRBV5-1 and TRBJ2-1; 7 bases are a match to TRBD2. This CDR3 comprises 12 residues. In germline, CDR1 is SGHRS, CDR2 YFSETQ. Trimming removed 2 bases from V and 14 bases from J; junction bases left unmatched: 7. CDR3 region: CASSFGLDEEFF. The CDR3 DNA sequence: TGCGCCAGCAGCTTTGGACTAGACGAGGAGTTCTTC.

V usage is TRBV2 and J usage is TRBJ2-1; 7 bases are shared with TRBD2. This CDR3 has 15 amino acids. Germline V gene sequence: CDR1 SNHLY, CDR2 FYNNEI. V shed 2 bases and J 9 bases; nucleotides not matched to a gene: 10. The CDR3 loop reads CASSERTSMLGEQFF. In DNA form, the CDR3 reads TGTGCCAGCAGTGAACGGACTAGTATGTTGGGTGAGCAGTTCTTC.

The chain recombines TRBV6-2 or TRBV6-3 with TRBJ2-1; the match to TRBD2 covers 13 bases. After removal of 1 base from V and 5 bases from J, the junction contained 2 bases not matched to a gene. Germline V gives CDR1 MNHEY, CDR2 SVGEGT. The CDR3 contains 16 residues. The chain's CDR3 is CASSYWGTSGDNEQFF. The CDR3 region has the DNA TGTGCCAGCAGTTACTGGGGGACTAGCGGGGACAATGAGCAGTTCTTC.

DNA for the CDR3: TGTGCCAGCAGCTTAGGGCGAAACACCATATATTTT. Translation gives CASSLGRNTIYF. The V and J genes are TRBV7-2 and TRBJ1-3; no clear D. The CDR3 contains 12 residues. V was cut by 1 base and J by 5 bases, with 3 bases left in between. Germline V gene data show CDR1 as SGHTA and CDR2 as FQGNSA.

The chain recombines TRBV11-3 with TRBJ2-4; the D gene is possibly TRBD1 (6 bases). The ends were cut back, 4 bases at V and 8 bases at J, with 18 bases in the middle. Germline V gene sequence: CDR1 SGHNT, CDR2 YENEEA. CDR3 size: 15 residues. This CDR3 reads CASSSQGKIGDIQYF. DNA of the CDR3: TGTGCCAGCAGCTCCCAGGGGAAAATCGGTGACATTCAGTACTTC.

The chain recombines TRBV19 with TRBJ1-1; 7 bases align to TRBD1. Looked up from germline, CDR1 is LNHDA and CDR2 is SQIVND (reference sequence). This CDR3 has 14 amino acids. Trimming cost V 5 bases and J 8 bases; bases outside gene matches: 11. The CDR3 loop reads CASSFTGAASEAFF. DNA for the CDR3: TGTGCCAGTAGTTTTACAGGGGCCGCCTCCGAAGCTTTCTTT.

The rearrangement links TRBV5-1 to TRBJ1-1, with TRBD1 as a possible D gene (6 bases). From germline, CDR1 is SGHRS and CDR2 YFSETQ. This CDR3 has 17 amino acids. V lost 0 bases and J 0 bases, leaving 15 bases between the germline ends. The CDR3 region is CASSLVTVQGLNTEAFF. CDR3 in DNA: TGCGCCAGCAGCTTGGTTACCGTACAGGGCCTGAACACTGAAGCTTTCTTT.

With respect to this clone: Different DNA sequences within this sample yield the same CDR3. The DNA of the CDR3 is TGTGCCAGCAGTTACGACTCGGGCACCGGGGAGCTGTTTTTT. Its protein is CASSYDSGTGELFF. The chain is built from TRBV6-5 and TRBJ2-2, with no clear D. Trimming took off 2 bases at V and 4 bases at J, with 8 bases between the two ends. The germline CDR1 and CDR2 sequences are MNHEY and SVGAGI. The CDR3 length is 14 residues.

The rearrangement uses TRBV6-6 and TRBJ1-2; maybe TRBD1 (6 bases). The CDR3 covers 13 residues. Germline V gene sequence: CDR1 MNHNY, CDR2 SVGAGI (reference sequence). The ends were cut back, 6 bases at V and 4 bases at J, with 12 bases in the middle. This CDR3 is CASSREGGYGYTF. CDR3 nucleotides: TGTGCCAGCAGCCGGGAGGGGGGCTATGGCTACACCTTC.

CDR3 DNA sequence: TGCGCCAGCGGTAGCGGTTTGTGGAATGAGCAGTTCTTC. As protein: CASGSGLWNEQFF. The V call is TRBV4-3, the J call TRBJ2-1; a weak D match, TRBD2 (6 bases). The CDR3 is 13 residues long. Germline V gene sequence: CDR1 LGHNA, CDR2 YSLEER. The ends were cut back, 8 bases at V and 7 bases at J, with 15 bases in the middle.

The chain links TRBV5-1 to TRBJ2-1; no definite D call. V lost 7 bases and J 5 bases, leaving 13 bases between the germline ends. The CDR3 consists of 13 residues. Germline V gene sequence: CDR1 SGHRS, CDR2 YFSETQ. CDR3 nucleotide sequence: TGCGCCAGCCAACACCTGGGCGACAATGAGCAGTTCTTC. Translated: CASQHLGDNEQFF.

This rearrangement joins TRBV18 to TRBJ1-2; D not certain. Germline lookup yields CDR1 KGHSH and CDR2 LQKENI. The CDR3 spans 14 residues. Trimming took 3 bases from V and 1 from J, leaving 9 bases between them. CDR3 amino acids: CASSPRHLNYGYTF. The CDR3 DNA sequence: TGTGCCAGCTCACCGAGACACCTTAACTATGGCTACACCTTC.